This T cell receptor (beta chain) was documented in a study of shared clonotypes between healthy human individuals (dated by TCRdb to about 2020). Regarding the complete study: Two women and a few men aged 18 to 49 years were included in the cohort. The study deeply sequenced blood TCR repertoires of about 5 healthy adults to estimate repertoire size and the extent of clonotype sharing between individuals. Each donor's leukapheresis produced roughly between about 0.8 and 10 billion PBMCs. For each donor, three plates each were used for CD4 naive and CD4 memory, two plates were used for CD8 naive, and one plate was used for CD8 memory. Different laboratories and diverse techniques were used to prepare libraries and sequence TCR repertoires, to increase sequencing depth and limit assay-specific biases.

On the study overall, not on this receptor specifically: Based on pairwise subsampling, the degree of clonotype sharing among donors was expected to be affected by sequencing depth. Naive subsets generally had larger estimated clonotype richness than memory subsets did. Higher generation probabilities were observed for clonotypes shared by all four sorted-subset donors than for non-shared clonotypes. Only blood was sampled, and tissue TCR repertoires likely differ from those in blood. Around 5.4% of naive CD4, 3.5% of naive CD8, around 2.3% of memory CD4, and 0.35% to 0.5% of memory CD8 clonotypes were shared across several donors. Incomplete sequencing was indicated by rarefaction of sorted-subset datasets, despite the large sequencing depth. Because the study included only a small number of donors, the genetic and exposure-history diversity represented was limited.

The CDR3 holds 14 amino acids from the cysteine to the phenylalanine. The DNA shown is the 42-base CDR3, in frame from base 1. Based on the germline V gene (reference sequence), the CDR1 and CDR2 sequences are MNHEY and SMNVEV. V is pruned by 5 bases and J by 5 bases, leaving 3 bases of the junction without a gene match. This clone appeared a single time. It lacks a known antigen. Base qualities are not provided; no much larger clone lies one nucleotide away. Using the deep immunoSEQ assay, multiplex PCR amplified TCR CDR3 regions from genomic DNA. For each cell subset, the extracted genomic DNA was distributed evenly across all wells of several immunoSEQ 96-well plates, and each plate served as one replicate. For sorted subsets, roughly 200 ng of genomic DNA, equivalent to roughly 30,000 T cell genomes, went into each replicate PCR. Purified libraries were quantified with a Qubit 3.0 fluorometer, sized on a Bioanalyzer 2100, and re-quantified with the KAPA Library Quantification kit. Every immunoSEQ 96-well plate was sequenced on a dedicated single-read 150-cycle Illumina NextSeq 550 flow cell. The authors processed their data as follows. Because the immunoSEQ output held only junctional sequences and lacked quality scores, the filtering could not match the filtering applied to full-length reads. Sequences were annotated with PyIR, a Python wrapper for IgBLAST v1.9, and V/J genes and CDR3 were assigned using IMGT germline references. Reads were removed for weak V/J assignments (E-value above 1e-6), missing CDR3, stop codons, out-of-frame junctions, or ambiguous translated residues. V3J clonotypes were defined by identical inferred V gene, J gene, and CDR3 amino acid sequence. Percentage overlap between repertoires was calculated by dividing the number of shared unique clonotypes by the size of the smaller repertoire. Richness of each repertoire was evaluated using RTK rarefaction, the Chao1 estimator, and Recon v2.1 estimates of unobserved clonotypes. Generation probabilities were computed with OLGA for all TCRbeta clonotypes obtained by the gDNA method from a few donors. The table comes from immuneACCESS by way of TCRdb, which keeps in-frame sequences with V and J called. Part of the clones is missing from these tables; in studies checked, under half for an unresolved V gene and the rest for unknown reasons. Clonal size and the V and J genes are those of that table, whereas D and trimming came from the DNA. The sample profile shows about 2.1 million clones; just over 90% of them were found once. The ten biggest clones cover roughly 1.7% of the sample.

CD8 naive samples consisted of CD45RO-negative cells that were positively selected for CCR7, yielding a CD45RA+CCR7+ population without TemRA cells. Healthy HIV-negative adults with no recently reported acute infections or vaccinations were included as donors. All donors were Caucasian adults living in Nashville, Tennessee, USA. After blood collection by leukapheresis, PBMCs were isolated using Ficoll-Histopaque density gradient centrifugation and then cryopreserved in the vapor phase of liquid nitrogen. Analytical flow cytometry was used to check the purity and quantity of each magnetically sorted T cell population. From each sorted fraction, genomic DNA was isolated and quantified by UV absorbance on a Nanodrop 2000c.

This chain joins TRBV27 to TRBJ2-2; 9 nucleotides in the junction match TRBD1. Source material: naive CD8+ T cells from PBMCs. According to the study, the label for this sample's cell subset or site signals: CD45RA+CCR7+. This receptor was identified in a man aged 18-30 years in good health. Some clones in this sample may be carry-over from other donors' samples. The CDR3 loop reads CASSVGQGTGELFF. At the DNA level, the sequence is TGTGCCAGCAGTGTGGGACAGGGAACCGGGGAGCTGTTTTTT.